Each of the 11 T cell receptor beta chains below was sequenced from the same sample in a study of human T cells and chemical hapten exposure. Each CDR3 protein gets one entry after TCRdb re-called the RACE reads with MiXCR. This table holds tens of thousands of distinct CDR3 sequences, 9.3% found once. This sample's time point: patch test 1, 2 weeks after DPC sensitization. As to treatment: therapeutic diphenylcyclopropenone sensitization with weekly scalp DPC. Source: whole blood, taken in connection with sensitization to the hapten diphenylcyclopropenone (DPC). All receptors come from a woman aged 40 to 50 with alopecia areata. Some clones in this sample may be carry-over from other donors' samples.

The rearrangement uses TRBV2 and TRBJ1-1; D is ambiguous. Trimming cost V 7 bases and J 2 bases, with 14 bases left between them. The CDR3 sequence is 14 residues long. Germline V CDR1 and CDR2: SNHLY, FYNNEI. CDR3 loop: CASTAWRINTEAFF. CDR3 in DNA: TGTGCCAGCACTGCGTGGAGGATTAACACTGAAGCTTTCTTT.

The CDR3 sequence: CASSERQVANYGYTF. The CDR3 bases are TGTGCCAGCAGTGAAAGGCAGGTCGCTAACTATGGCTACACCTTC. The chain links TRBV6-1 to TRBJ1-2, with D uncertain. The CDR3 is made up of 15 amino acids. Per the germline V gene, CDR1 is MNHNS and CDR2 is SASEGT. V was trimmed by 2 bases and J by 0 bases, leaving 10 bases between them.

This clonotype was recorded a few times. CDR3 coding DNA: TGCGCCAGCAGCTTGGAACAGGGGGGTGAAAAACTGTTTTTT. The encoded protein is CASSLEQGGEKLFF. The chain employs TRBV5-1 and TRBJ1-4; 8 bases are a match to TRBD1. Unmatched junction bases numbered 2, after V lost 0 bases and J lost 7 bases. Germline V lookup: CDR1 SGHRS, CDR2 YFSETQ. The CDR3 is made up of 14 amino acids.

Only a few counts were recorded for this clonotype. The chain joins TRBV6-6 to TRBJ1-1, with 8 positions matching TRBD1. Germline V gives CDR1 MNHNY, CDR2 SVGAGI (reference sequence). The CDR3 has 16 amino acids. V shed 5 bases, J shed 3 bases, and the junction held 11 bases outside the gene matches. CDR3: CASSPGQGGGYTEAFF. DNA for the CDR3: TGTGCCAGCAGTCCCGGACAGGGAGGGGGTTACACTGAAGCTTTCTTT.

A word on this clonotype: A much larger clone sits a single nucleotide away, making a read error possible. This rearrangement joins TRBV30 to TRBJ1-1, with D possibly being TRBD1 (5 bases). The CDR3 extends over 14 amino acids. Germline V gene data show CDR1 as GTSNPN and CDR2 as SVGIG (reference sequence). CDR3 bases: TGTGCCTGGGGTGTACGGGGACTGAACACTGAAGCTTTCTTT. Its translation: CAWGVRGLNTEAFF. Combining the CDR3 with reference TRBV30 and TRBJ1-1 gives the whole variable domain SQTIHQWPATLVQPVGSPLSLECTVEGTSNPNLYWYRQAAGRGLQLLFYSVGIGQISSEVPQNLSASRPQDRQFILSSKKLLLSDSGFYLCAWGVRGLNTEAFFGQGTRLTVV.

The rearrangement links TRBV7-2 to TRBJ1-2; D is unclear. CDR1 and CDR2 from the germline V gene are SGHTA and FQGNSA. The CDR3 consists of 14 residues. The V and J ends lost 2 bases and 4 bases respectively, with 11 bases between them. The CDR3 sequence is CASSLNPAFYGYTF. The DNA of the CDR3 is TGTGCCAGCAGCTTAAACCCAGCTTTCTATGGCTACACCTTC. Full variable domain (remainder filled in from reference TRBV7-2 and TRBJ1-2): GAGVSQSPSNKVTEKGKDVELRCDPISGHTALYWYRQSLGQGLEFLIYFQGNSAPDKSGLPSDRFSAERTGGSVSTLTIQRTQQEDSAVYLCASSLNPAFYGYTFGSGTRLTVV.

V and J are TRBV7-2 and TRBJ1-2, with D perhaps matching TRBD1 (6 bases). V was trimmed by 5 bases and J by 2 bases, leaving 12 bases between them. This CDR3 contains 14 residues. From germline, CDR1 is SGHTA and CDR2 FQGNSA. CDR3 loop: CASSERGSNYGYTF. The CDR3 DNA follows: TGTGCCAGCAGCGAAAGGGGGTCCAACTATGGCTACACCTTC. The variable domain in full, completed from reference TRBV7-2 and TRBJ1-2, reads GAGVSQSPSNKVTEKGKDVELRCDPISGHTALYWYRQSLGQGLEFLIYFQGNSAPDKSGLPSDRFSAERTGGSVSTLTIQRTQQEDSAVYLCASSERGSNYGYTFGSGTRLTVV.

This clonotype was counted at least ten times. J is TRBJ2-2 and V is TRBV7-2; D is perhaps TRBD1 (6 bases). The CDR3 has 15 residues. Germline V gene lookup returns CDR1 SGHTA and CDR2 FQGNSA. With 5 bases removed from V and 4 bases from J, the gap between germline ends came to 14 bases. The CDR3 DNA follows: TGTGCCAGCAGCGAACAGGGAAGGTTCACCGGGGAGCTGTTTTTT. As protein: CASSEQGRFTGELFF.

This chain uses TRBV29-1 with TRBJ2-7; D unresolved. The CDR3 contains 12 residues. Deletions cut 3 bases from V and 7 bases from J, with 13 bases between. Germline V gene sequence: CDR1 SQVTM, CDR2 ANQGSEA. The CDR3 protein is CSVESGFREQYF. In nucleotides, the CDR3 is TGCAGCGTTGAGTCGGGCTTCAGGGAGCAGTACTTC.

This clonotype was counted many times. It is unclear where the CDR3 begins or ends on the DNA, so no DNA is shown, and the CDR3 is as TCRdb lists it. The chain recombines TRBV7-9 with TRBJ1-2. The CDR3 comprises 14 residues, both ends counted. Germline CDR1 is SEHNR and CDR2 is FQNEAQ (reference sequence). CDR3 amino acids: CASSSSDGAGGYTF.

This clonotype appeared a few times. The genes are TRBV5-4 and TRBJ1-2; 7 bases are a match to TRBD1. J was trimmed by 7 bases and V by 4 bases; bases with no gene match: 10. The CDR3 has 14 amino acids. CDR1 SGHNT and CDR2 YYREEE come from the germline V gene (reference sequence). CDR3 amino acids: CASSIYDRVGGYTF. DNA of the CDR3: TGTGCCAGCAGCATCTACGACAGGGTTGGTGGCTACACCTTC.